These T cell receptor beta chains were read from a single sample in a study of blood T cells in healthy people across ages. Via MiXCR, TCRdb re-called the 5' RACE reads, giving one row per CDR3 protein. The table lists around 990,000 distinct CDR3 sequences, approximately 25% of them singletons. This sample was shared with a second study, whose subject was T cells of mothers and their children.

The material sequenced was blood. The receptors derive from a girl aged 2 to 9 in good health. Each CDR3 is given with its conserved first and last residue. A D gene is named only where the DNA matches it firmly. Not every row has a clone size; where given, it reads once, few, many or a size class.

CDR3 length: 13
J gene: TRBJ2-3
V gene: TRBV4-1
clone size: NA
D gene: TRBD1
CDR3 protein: CASSARTGDTQYF
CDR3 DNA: TGCGCCAGCAGCGCCCGGACAGGGGATACGCAGTATTTT

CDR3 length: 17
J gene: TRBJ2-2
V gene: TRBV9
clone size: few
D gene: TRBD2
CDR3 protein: CASSVVGGGGTTGELFF
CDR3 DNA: TGTGCCAGCAGCGTAGTAGGTGGCGGGGGGACCACCGGGGAGCTGTTTTTT

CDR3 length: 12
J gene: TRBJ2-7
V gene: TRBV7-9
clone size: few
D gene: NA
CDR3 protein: CASSHMDYEQYF
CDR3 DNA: TGTGCCAGCAGCCACATGGATTACGAGCAGTACTTC

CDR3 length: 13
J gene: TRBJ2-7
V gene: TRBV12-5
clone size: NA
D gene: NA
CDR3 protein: CASGPGPFYEQYF
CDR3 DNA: TGTGCTAGTGGCCCCGGACCCTTCTACGAGCAGTACTTC

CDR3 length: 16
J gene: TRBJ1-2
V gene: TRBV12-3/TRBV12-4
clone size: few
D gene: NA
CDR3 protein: CASSLVPYPQNYGYTF
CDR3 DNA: TGTGCCAGCAGTTTAGTCCCATACCCGCAGAACTATGGCTACACCTTC

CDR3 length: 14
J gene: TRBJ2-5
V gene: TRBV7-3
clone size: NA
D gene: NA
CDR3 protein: CASSPHPYQETQYF
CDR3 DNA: TGTGCCAGCAGCCCCCACCCCTACCAAGAGACCCAGTACTTC

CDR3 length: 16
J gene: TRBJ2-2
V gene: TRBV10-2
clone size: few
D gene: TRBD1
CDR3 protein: CASSESGQQGTGELFF
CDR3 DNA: TGCGCCAGCAGTGAGTCGGGACAGCAGGGAACCGGGGAGCTGTTTTTT

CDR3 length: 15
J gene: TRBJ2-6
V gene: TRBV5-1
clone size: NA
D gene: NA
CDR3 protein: CASGEQGSGANVLTF
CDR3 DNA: TGCGCCAGTGGGGAGCAAGGCTCTGGGGCCAACGTCCTGACTTTC

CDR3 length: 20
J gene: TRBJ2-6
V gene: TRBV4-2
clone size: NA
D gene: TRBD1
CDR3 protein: CASSQVLQGANWPGANVLTF
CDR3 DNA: TGTGCCAGCAGCCAAGTATTACAGGGGGCAAACTGGCCTGGGGCCAACGTCCTGACTTTC

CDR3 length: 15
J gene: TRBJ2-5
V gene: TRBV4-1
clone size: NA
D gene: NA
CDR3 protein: CASSQGVVWQETQYF
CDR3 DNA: TGCGCCAGCAGCCAAGGGGTGGTTTGGCAAGAGACCCAGTACTTC

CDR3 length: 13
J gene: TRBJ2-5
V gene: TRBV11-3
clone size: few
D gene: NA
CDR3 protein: CASSYSFQETQYF
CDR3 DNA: TGTGCCAGCAGCTACTCATTCCAAGAGACCCAGTACTTC

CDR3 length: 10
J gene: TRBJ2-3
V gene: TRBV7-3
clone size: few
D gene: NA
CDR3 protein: CAIGGDTQYF
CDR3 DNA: TGTGCCATTGGGGGGGATACGCAGTATTTT

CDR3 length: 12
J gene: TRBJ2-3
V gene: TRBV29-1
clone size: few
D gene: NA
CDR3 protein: CSARISTDTQYF
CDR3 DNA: TGCAGCGCGAGAATTAGCACAGATACGCAGTATTTT

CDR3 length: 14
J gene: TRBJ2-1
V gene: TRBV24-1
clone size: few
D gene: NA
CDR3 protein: CATSSAGAAGEQFF
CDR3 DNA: TGTGCCACCAGTTCTGCCGGGGCTGCCGGAGAGCAGTTCTTC

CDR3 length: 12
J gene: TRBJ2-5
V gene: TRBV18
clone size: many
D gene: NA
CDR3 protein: CASSPGEETQYF
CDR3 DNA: TGTGCCAGCAGCCCTGGGGAGGAGACCCAGTACTTC

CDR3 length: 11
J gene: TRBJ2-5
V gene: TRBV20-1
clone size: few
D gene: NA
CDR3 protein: CSARTEETQYF
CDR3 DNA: TGCAGTGCTAGGACAGAAGAGACCCAGTACTTC

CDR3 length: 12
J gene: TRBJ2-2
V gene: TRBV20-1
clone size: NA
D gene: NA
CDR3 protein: CSAREVSGELFF
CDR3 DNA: TGCAGTGCCAGGGAGGTGTCCGGGGAGCTGTTTTTT

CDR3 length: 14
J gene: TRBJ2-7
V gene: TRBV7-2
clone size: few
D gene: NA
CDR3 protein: CASSLDSGAYEQYF
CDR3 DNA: TGTGCCAGCAGCTTAGATTCTGGGGCCTACGAGCAGTACTTC

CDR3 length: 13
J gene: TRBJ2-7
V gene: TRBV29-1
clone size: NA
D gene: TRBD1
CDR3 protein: CSVVGQGNHEQYF
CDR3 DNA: TGCAGCGTTGTTGGACAGGGGAACCACGAGCAGTACTTC

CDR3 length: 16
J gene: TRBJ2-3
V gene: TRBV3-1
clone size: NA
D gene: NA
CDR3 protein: CASSQDSRRSTDTQYF
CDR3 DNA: TGTGCCAGCAGCCAAGATTCACGGAGAAGCACAGATACGCAGTATTTT

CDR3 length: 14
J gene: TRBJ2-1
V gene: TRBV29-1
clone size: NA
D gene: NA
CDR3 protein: CSVVRSEGNNEQFF
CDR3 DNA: TGCAGCGTTGTTAGGTCAGAGGGGAACAATGAGCAGTTCTTC

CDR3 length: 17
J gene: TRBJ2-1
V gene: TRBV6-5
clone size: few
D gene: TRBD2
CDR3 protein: CASSWERAGVFFNEQFF
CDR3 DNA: TGTGCCAGCAGTTGGGAGAGAGCGGGAGTTTTTTTCAATGAGCAGTTCTTC

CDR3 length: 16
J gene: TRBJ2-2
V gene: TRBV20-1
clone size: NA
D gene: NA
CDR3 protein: CSAQYQQGPNTGELFF
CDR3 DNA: TGCAGTGCTCAGTACCAACAGGGACCGAACACCGGGGAGCTGTTTTTT

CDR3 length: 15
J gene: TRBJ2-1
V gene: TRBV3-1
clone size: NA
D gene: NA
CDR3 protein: CASSQGGVSNNEQFF
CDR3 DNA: TGTGCCAGCAGCCAAGGAGGCGTAAGCAACAATGAGCAGTTCTTC

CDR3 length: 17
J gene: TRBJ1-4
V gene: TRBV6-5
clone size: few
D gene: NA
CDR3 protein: CASSYTSAGATNEKLFF
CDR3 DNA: TGTGCCAGCAGTTACACCTCGGCAGGGGCAACTAATGAAAAACTGTTTTTT

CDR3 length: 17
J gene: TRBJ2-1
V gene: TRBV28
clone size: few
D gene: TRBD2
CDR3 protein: CASSSPQLAGGGNEQFF
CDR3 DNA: TGTGCCAGCAGTTCCCCCCAACTAGCGGGAGGGGGGAATGAGCAGTTCTTC

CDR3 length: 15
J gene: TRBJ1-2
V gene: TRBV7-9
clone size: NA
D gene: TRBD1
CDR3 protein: CASSSNLFPGGGYTF
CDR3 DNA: TGTGCCAGCAGCTCCAACCTCTTTCCAGGGGGAGGCTACACCTTC

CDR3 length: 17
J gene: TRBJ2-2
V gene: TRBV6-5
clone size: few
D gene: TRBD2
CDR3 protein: CASSSRLAGDYTGELFF
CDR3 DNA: TGTGCCAGCAGTTCTAGGCTAGCGGGGGATTACACCGGGGAGCTGTTTTTT

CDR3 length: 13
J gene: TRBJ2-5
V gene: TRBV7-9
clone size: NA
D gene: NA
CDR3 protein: CANSRDPQETQYF
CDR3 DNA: TGTGCCAACTCCCGGGATCCCCAAGAGACCCAGTACTTC

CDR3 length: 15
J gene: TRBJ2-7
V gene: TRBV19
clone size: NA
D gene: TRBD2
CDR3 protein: CASSASTSGYYEQYF
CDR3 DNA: TGTGCCAGTAGTGCGAGTACTAGCGGCTACTACGAGCAGTACTTC

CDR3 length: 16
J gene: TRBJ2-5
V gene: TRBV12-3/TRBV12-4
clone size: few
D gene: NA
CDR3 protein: CASNRGTGPGGNPQYF
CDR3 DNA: TGTGCCAGCAATAGGGGCACAGGCCCTGGGGGTAACCCCCAGTACTTC

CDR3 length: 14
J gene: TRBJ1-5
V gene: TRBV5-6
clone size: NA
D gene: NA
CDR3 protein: CASSLFLGTQPQHF
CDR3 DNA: TGTGCCAGCAGCTTATTCCTGGGAACTCAGCCCCAGCATTTT

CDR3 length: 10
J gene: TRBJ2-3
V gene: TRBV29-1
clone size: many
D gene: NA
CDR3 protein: CSVVSDTQYF
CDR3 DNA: TGCAGCGTTGTTTCCGATACGCAGTATTTT

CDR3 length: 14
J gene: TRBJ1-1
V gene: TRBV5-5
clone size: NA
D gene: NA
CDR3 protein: CASTNRTGNTEAFF
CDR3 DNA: TGTGCCAGCACCAACCGGACGGGGAACACTGAAGCTTTCTTT